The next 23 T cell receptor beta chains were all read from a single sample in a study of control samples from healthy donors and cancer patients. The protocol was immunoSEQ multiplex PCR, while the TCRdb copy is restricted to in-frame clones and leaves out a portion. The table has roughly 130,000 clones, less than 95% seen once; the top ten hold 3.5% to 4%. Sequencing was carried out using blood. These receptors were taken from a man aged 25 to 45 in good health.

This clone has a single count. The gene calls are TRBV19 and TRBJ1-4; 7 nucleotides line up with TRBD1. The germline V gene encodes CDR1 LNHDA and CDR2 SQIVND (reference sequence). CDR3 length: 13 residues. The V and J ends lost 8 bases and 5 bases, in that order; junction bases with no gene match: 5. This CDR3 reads CASSTQGNEKLFF. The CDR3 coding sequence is TGTGCCAGTTCTACACAGGGGAATGAAAAACTGTTTTTT.

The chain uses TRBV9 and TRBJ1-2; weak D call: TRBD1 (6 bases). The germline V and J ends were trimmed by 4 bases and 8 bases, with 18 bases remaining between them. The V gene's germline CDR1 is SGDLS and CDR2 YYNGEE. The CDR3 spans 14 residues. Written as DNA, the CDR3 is TGTGCCAGCAGCCTGAGACAGGAGGGTGGCGGCTACACCTTC. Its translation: CASSLRQEGGGYTF.

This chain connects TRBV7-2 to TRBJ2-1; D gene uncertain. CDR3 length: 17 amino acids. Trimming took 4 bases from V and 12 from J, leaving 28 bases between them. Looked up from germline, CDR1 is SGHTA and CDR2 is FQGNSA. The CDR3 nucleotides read TGTGCCAGCAGCTCTCGCGGCAGCAGCCCTGGGAACTGGGTGCAGTTCTTC. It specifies CASSSRGSSPGNWVQFF. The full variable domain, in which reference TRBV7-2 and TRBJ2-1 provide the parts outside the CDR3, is GAGVSQSPSNKVTEKGKDVELRCDPISGHTALYWYRQSLGQGLEFLIYFQGNSAPDKSGLPSDRFSAERTGGSVSTLTIQRTQQEDSAVYLCASSSRGSSPGNWVQFFGPGTRLTVL.

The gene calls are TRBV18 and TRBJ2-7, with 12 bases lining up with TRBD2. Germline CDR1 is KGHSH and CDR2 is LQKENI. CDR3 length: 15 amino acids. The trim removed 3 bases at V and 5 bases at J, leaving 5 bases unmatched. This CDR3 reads CASSPWTSGAHEQYF. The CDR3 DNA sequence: TGTGCCAGCTCACCCTGGACTAGCGGGGCTCACGAGCAGTACTTC.

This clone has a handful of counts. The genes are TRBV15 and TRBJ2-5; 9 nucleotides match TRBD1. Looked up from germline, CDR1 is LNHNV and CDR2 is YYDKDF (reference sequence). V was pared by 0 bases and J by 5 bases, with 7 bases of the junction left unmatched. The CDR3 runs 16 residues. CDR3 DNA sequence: TGTGCCACCAGCAGAGATGGAGGACAGGGGTGGGAGACCCAGTACTTC. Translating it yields CATSRDGGQGWETQYF.

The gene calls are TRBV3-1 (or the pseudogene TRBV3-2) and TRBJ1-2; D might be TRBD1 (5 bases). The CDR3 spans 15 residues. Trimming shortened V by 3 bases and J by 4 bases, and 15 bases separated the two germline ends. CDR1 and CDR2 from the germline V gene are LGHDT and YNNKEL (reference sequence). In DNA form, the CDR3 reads TGTGCCAGCAGCCAGTGGCCAGGGTGGGCCTATGGCTACACCTTC. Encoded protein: CASSQWPGWAYGYTF.

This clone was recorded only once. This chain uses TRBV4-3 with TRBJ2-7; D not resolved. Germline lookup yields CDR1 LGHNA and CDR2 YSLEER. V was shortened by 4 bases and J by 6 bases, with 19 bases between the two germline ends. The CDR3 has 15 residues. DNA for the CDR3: TGCGCCAGCAGCCCCTCCGCGCAGGACGTTCGCGAGCAGTACTTC. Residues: CASSPSAQDVREQYF.

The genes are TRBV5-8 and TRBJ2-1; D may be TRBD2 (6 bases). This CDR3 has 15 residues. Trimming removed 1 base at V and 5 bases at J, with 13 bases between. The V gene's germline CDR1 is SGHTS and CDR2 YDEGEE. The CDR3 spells CASSLFIRGNNEQFF. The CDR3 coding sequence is TGTGCCAGCAGCTTGTTTATCCGGGGGAACAATGAGCAGTTCTTC.

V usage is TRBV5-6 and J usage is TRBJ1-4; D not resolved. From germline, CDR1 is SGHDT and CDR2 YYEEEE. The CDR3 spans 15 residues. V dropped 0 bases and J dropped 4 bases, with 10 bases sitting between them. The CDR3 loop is CASSLETEHNEKLFF. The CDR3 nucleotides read TGTGCCAGCAGCTTGGAAACCGAGCATAATGAAAAACTGTTTTTT.

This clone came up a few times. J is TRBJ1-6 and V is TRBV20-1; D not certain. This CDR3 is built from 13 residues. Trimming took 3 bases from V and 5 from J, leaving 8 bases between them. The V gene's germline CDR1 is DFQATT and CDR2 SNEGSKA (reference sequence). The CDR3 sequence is CSASGPDNSPLHF. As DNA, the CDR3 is TGCAGTGCTAGTGGGCCTGATAATTCACCCCTCCACTTT.

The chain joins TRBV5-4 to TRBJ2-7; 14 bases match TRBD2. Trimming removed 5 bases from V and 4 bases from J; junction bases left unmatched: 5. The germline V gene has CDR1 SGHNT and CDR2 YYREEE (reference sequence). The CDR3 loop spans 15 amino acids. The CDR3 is CASSRGLAGVYEQYF. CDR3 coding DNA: TGTGCCAGCAGTAGGGGACTAGCGGGGGTATACGAGCAGTACTTC.

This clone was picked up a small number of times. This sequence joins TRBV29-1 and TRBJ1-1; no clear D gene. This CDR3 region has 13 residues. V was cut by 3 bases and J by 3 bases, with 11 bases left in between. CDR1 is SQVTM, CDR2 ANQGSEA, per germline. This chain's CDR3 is CSVDYGEYTEAFF. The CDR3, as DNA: TGCAGCGTTGATTATGGGGAATACACTGAAGCTTTCTTT. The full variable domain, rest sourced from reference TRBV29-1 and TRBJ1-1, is SAVISQKPSRDICQRGTSLTIQCQVDSQVTMMFWYRQQPGQSLTLIATANQGSEATYESGFVIDKFPISRPNLTFSTLTVSNMSPEDSSIYLCSVDYGEYTEAFFGQGTRLTVV.

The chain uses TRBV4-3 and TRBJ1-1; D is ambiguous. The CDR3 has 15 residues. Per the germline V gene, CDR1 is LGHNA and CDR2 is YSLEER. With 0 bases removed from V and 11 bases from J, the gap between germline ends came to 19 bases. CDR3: CASSQENEAGLGAFF. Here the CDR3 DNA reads TGCGCCAGCAGCCAAGAGAACGAGGCAGGACTCGGGGCTTTCTTT.

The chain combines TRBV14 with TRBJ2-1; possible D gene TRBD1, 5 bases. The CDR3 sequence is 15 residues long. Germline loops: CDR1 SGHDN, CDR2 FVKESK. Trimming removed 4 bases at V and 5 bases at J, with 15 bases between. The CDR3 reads CASSLLTAGNNEQFF. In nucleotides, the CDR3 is TGTGCCAGCAGCCTTCTGACAGCCGGCAACAATGAGCAGTTCTTC.

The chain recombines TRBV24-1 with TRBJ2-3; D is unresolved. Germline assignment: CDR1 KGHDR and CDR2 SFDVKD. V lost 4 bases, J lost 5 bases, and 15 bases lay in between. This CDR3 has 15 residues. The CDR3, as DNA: TGTGCCACCAGTGACGCCCAGCGTCGCGAAGATACGCAGTATTTT. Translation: CATSDAQRREDTQYF.

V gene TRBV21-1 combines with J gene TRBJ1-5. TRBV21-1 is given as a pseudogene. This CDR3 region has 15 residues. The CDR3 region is CASSSLTRDNQPQHF. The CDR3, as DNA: TGTGCCAGCAGCAGCCTGACGAGGGACAATCAGCCCCAGCATTTT.

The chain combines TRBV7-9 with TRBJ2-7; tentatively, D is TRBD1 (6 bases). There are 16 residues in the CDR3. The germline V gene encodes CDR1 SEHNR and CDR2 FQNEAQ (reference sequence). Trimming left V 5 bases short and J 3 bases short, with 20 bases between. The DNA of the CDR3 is TGTGCCAGCAGCCTAGTACAGGGCTCTTTGGGCTACGAGCAGTACTTC. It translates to CASSLVQGSLGYEQYF.

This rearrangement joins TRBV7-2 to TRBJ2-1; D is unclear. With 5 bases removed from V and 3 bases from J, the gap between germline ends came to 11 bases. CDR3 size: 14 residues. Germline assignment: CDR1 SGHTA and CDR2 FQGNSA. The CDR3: CASSLLSSYNEQFF. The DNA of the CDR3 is TGTGCCAGCAGCCTCCTCTCTAGCTACAATGAGCAGTTCTTC.

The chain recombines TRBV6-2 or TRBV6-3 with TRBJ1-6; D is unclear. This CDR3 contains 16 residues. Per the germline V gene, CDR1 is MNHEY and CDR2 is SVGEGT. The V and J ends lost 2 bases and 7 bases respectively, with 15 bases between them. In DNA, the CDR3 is TGTGCCAGCAGTTACGAGGCCCGCCGGGGAAATTCACCCCTCCACTTT. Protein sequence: CASSYEARRGNSPLHF.

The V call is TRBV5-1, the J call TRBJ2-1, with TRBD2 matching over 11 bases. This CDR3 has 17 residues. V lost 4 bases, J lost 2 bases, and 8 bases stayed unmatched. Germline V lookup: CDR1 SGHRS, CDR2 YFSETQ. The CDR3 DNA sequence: TGCGCCAGCAGCAACCTAGCGGGGGGCGGAACCTACAATGAGCAGTTCTTC. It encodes CASSNLAGGGTYNEQFF.

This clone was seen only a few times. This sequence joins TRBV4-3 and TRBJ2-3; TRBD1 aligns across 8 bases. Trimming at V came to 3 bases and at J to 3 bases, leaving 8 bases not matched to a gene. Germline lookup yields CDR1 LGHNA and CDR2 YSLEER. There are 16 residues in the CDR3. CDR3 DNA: TGCGCCAGCAGCCAGGACCGGGACAGGTCTACAGATACGCAGTATTTT. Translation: CASSQDRDRSTDTQYF.

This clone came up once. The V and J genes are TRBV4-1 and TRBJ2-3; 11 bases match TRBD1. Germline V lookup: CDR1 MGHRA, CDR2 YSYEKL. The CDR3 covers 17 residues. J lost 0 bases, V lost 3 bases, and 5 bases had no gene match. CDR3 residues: CASSHPGQGDSTDTQYF. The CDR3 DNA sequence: TGCGCCAGCAGCCACCCGGGACAGGGGGATAGCACAGATACGCAGTATTTT.

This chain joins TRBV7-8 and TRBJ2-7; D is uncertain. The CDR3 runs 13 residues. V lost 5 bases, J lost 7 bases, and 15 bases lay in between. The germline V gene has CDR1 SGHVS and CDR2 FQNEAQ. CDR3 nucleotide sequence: TGTGCCAGCAGCCCCTCGCCCGTAGTAGAGCAGTACTTC. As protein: CASSPSPVVEQYF. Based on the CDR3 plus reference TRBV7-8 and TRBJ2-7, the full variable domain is GAGVSQSPRYKVAKRGQDVALRCDPISGHVSLFWYQQALGQGPEFLTYFQNEAQLDKSGLPSDRFFAERPEGSVSTLKIQRTQQEDSAVYLCASSPSPVVEQYFGPGTRLTVT.